The sequence of this T cell receptor beta chain was determined in a study of CD8 T cells in Susac syndrome. After extraction with the RNeasy kit, about 0.45 to 1 ug of the RNA was reverse transcribed using random hexamers. TCRdb independently ran MiXCR on the immunoSEQ multiplex PCR reads; one entry per CDR3 protein. The sample includes roughly 200,000 distinct CDR3 sequences, 91% of them seen just once. This clonotype originated in a human donor with Susac syndrome. Sequencing was performed on CD4+ T cells from PBMCs.

This chain's CDR3 is CASSYAGARIPEQYF. CDR3 bases: TGTGCCAGCAGTTACGCAGGGGCACGGATCCCCGAGCAGTACTTC. The chain joins TRBV6-5 to TRBJ2-7; a possible D gene is TRBD1 (6 bases). The CDR3 covers 15 residues. Germline V gene data show CDR1 as MNHEY and CDR2 as SVGAGI. V was trimmed by 2 bases and J by 6 bases, leaving 17 bases between them.